This T cell receptor (beta chain) appears in the sequencing data of a study of beta chain features in type 1 diabetes. Across the study: Patients did not differ from healthy donors in age, gender or cell yield. Broader study findings: In every one of the four CD4+ subsets, TCRB CDR3s were moderately but significantly shorter in Type 1 diabetes patients. An over-representation of cells with high TCR expression could result from cDNA sequencing. Type 1 diabetes patients had fewer VDJ junction insertions and more deletions.

On this clone itself: The antigen is not known.

Isolation of CD4+ naive, central memory, regulatory and stem cell-like memory cells was achieved by sorting via CD45RO/CCR7/CD25/CD127/CD95/CD27. Expressed TCRB transcripts got sequenced, as all isolated RNA was reverse transcribed. TCRdb keeps only in-frame clones here, not all; method: immunoSEQ multiplex PCR. The sample includes 500,000 to 800,000 clones, under 15% of them seen just once. Sequenced input: naive CD4+ T cells from blood. The receptor was isolated from a man aged 25-45 years with type 1 diabetes.

The CDR3 coding sequence is TGCGCCAGCAGCCAAGAACCAGGATTCGCGAACACCGGGGAGCTGTTTTTT. Translation: CASSQEPGFANTGELFF. The chain recombines TRBV4-3 with TRBJ2-2; D gene uncertain. The V gene lost 0 bases and the J gene lost 0 bases, with 11 bases spanning the gap. This CDR3 region has 17 residues. Germline lookup yields CDR1 LGHNA and CDR2 YSLEER.